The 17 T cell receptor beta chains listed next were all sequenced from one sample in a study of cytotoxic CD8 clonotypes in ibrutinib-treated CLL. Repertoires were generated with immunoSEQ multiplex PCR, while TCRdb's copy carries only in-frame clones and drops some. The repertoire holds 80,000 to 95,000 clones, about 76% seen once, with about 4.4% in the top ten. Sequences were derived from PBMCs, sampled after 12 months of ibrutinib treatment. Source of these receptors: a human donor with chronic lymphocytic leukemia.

The CDR3 protein is CASSLGGRVDTQYF. The CDR3 DNA is TGTGCCAGCAGCTTAGGAGGCCGGGTGGATACGCAGTATTTT. V and J are TRBV7-2 and TRBJ2-3; D is ambiguous. CDR1 and CDR2 (germline): SGHTA, FQGNSA. V was cut by 1 base and J by 6 bases, with 11 bases left in between. CDR3 length: 14 residues.

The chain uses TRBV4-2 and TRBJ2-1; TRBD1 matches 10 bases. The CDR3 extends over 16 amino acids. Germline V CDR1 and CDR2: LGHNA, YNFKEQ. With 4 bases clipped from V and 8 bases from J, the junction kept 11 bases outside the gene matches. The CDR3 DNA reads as TGTGCCAGCAGCCGCACACCGGGACAGGGGAAGGATGAGCAGTTCTTC. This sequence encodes CASSRTPGQGKDEQFF.

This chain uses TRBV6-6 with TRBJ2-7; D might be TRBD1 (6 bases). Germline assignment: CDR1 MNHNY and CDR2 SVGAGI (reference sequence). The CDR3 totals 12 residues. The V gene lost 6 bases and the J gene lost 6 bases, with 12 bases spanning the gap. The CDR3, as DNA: TGTGCCAGCAGCCAGACAGGTAGCGAGCAGTACTTC. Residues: CASSQTGSEQYF.

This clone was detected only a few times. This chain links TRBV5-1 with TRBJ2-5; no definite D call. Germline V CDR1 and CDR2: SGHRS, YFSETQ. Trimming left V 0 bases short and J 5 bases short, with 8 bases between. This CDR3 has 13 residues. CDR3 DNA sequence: TGCGCCAGCAGCTTGGCCTGGGGTGAGACCCAGTACTTC. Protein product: CASSLAWGETQYF. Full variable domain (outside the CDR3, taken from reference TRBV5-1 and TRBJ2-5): KAGVTQTPRYLIKTRGQQVTLSCSPISGHRSVSWYQQTPGQGLQFLFEYFSETQRNKGNFPGRFSGRQFSNSRSEMNVSTLELGDSALYLCASSLAWGETQYFGPGTRLLVL.

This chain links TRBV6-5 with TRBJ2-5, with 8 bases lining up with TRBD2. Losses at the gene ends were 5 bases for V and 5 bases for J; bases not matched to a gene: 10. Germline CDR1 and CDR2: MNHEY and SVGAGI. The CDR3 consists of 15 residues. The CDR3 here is CASSPLRLARETQYF. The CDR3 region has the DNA TGTGCCAGCAGTCCCTTGAGACTAGCGCGGGAGACCCAGTACTTC.

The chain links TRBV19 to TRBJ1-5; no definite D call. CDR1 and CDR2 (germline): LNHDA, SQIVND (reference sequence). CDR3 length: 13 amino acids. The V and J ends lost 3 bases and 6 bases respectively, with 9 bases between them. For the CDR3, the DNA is TGTGCCAGTAGTATGATTTCGAGTCAGCCCCAGCATTTT. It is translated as CASSMISSQPQHF.

This CDR3 reads CASTRDGVGTEAFF. In DNA form, the CDR3 reads TGTGCCAGCACCAGGGATGGTGTGGGCACTGAAGCTTTCTTT. This chain links TRBV6-1 with TRBJ1-1, with D tentatively TRBD1 (5 bases). The CDR3 consists of 14 residues. The V end was cut by 7 bases, the J end by 4 bases, with 16 bases between. Germline lookup yields CDR1 MNHNS and CDR2 SASEGT.

In DNA form, the CDR3 reads TGTGCCATCAGTGAGTCGGGCCTCCGGACCATCTATGGCTACACCTTC. Protein sequence: CAISESGLRTIYGYTF. The V gene is TRBV10-3, the J gene TRBJ1-2; D unresolved. Trimming left V 0 bases short and J 4 bases short, with 15 bases between. Germline V gene lookup returns CDR1 ENHRY and CDR2 SYGVKD. The CDR3 has 16 residues.

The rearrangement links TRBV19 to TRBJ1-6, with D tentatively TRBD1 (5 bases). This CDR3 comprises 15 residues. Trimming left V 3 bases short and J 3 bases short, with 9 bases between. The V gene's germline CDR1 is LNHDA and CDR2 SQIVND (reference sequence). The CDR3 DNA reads TGTGCCAGTAGTATGGGGGGGAACTATAATTCACCCCTCCACTTT. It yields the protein CASSMGGNYNSPLHF. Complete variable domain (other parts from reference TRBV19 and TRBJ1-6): DGGITQSPKYLFRKEGQNVTLSCEQNLNHDAMYWYRQDPGQGLRLIYYSQIVNDFQKGDIAEGYSVSREKKESFPLTVTSAQKNPTAFYLCASSMGGNYNSPLHFGNGTRLTVT.

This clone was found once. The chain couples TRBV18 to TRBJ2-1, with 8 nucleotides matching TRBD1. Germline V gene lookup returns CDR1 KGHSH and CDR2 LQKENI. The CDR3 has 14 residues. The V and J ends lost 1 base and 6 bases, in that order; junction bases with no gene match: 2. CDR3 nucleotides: TGTGCCAGCTCACCACAGACAGGGGCCAATGAGCAGTTCTTC. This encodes CASSPQTGANEQFF.

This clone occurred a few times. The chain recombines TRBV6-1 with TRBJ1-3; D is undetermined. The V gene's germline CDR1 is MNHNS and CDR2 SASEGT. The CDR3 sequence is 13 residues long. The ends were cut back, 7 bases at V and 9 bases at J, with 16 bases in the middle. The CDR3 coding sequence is TGTGCCAGCACCCCCCTCCGCGCCGCCACCATATATTTT. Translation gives CASTPLRAATIYF.

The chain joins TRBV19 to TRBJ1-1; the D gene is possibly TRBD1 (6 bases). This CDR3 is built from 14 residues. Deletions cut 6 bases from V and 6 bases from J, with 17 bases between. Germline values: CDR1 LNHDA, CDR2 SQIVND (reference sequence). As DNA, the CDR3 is TGTGCCAGTAGGCCGTGGGGGGGCTCTGCTGAAGCTTTCTTT. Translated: CASRPWGGSAEAFF.

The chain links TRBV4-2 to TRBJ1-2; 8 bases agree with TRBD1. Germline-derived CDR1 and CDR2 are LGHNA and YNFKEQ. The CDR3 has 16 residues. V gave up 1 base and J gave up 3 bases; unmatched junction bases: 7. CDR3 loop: CASSQAGGGLDYGYTF. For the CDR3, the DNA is TGTGCCAGCAGCCAAGCAGGGGGCGGGTTGGACTATGGCTACACCTTC.

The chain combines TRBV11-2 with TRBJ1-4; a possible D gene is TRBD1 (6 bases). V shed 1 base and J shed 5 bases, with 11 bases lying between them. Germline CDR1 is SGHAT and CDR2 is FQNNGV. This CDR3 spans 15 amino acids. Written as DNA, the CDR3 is TGTGCCAGCAGCTTAGTTGGGCAGGGGAATGAAAAACTGTTTTTT. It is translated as CASSLVGQGNEKLFF.

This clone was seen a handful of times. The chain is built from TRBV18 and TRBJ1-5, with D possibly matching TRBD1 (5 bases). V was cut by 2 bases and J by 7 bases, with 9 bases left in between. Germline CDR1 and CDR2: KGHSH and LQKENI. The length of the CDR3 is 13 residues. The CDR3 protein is CASSPTRAQPQHF. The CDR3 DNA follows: TGTGCCAGCTCACCAACCAGGGCCCAGCCCCAGCATTTT. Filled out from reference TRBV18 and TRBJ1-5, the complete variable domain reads NAGVMQNPRHLVRRRGQEARLRCSPMKGHSHVYWYRQLPEEGLKFMVYLQKENIIDESGMPKERFSAEFPKEGPSILRIQQVVRGDSAAYFCASSPTRAQPQHFGDGTRLSIL.

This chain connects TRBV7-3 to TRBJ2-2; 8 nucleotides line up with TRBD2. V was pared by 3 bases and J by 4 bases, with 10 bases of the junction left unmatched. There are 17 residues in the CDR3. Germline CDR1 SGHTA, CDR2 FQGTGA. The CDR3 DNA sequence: TGTGCCAGCAGCTTTCCGGGACTAGGAGGGGCCACCGGGGAGCTGTTTTTT. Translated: CASSFPGLGGATGELFF.

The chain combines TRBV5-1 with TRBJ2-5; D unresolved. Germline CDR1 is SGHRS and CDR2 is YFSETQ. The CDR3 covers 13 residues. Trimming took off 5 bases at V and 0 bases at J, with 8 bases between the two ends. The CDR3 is CASSSDNQETQYF. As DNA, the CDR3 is TGCGCCAGCAGTTCCGACAACCAAGAGACCCAGTACTTC.